The 3 T cell receptor beta chains below were found in one sample sequenced in a study of tumor-infiltrating lymphocytes in primary liver carcinoma. A constant-region primer primed TCR beta cDNA synthesis from 450 to 550 ng of total RNA. The TCR beta library was amplified through three nested multiplex PCR rounds in a modified ARM-PCR procedure. TRBV1-TRBV30 forward primers paired with a C-beta reverse primer drove the first two PCR rounds, ten to eleven cycles each. Via MiXCR, TCRdb re-called the multiplex PCR reads, giving one row per CDR3 protein. This repertoire shows some 94,000 distinct CDR3 sequences, 55% to 75% found once; its top ten account for around 9.1%. Investigators took RNA and DNA out together from roughly 21-30 mg of unsorted bulk tissue. Sequences were obtained from liver tumor tissue from sampling region 5. Subset noted: tumor region T5, tumor centre. The source of these receptors is a woman aged 60-70 years with primary liver carcinoma and hepatitis B virus infection.

A note on this clonotype: The conserved phenylalanine or tryptophan normally closing the CDR3 is absent here, so this likely arose from a read error. This sequence joins TRBV12-3 or TRBV12-4 and TRBJ1-1; the match to TRBD1 covers 7 bases. This CDR3 spans 17 amino acids. CDR3 sequence reads: CVSRDGTDTIPNTEAFL. The CDR3 DNA sequence: TGTGTCAGCAGGGATGGGACAGATACCATTCCGAACACTGAAGCTTTCCTT.

In its sample, this clonotype was seen many times. This chain uses TRBV12-3 or TRBV12-4 with TRBJ2-3; D may be TRBD1 (6 bases). Trimming pared 4 bases from V and 3 bases from J, leaving 14 bases between. This CDR3 region has 15 residues. The CDR3 sequence is CASSSTLGGTDTQYF. CDR3 nucleotide sequence: TGTGCCAGCAGTTCCACCCTAGGGGGAACAGATACGCAGTATTTT.

Regarding this clonotype: An end of the junction does not agree with germline; a read error may underlie this. The chain combines TRBV6-1 with TRBJ2-1; D is perhaps TRBD2 (5 bases). There are 15 residues in the CDR3. Germline values: CDR1 MNHNS, CDR2 SASEGT. In nucleotides, the CDR3 is TGTGCCAACGGACGAGAGGCGGGTGACTACAATGAGCAGCTCTTC. It is translated as CANGREAGDYNEQLF.